This TCR beta chain was found in a study of cytomegalovirus exposure and HLA in healthy donors. General study points: Rarity marked most TCR sequences, yet some public TCRs occurred in many donors.

Germline CDR1 reads SEHNR; CDR2 reads FQNEAQ (reference sequence). The ends were cut back, 5 bases at V and 6 bases at J, with 11 bases in the middle. This CDR3 has 12 residues. TCRdb keeps only in-frame clones here, not all; method: immunoSEQ multiplex PCR. Of a few hundred thousand clones listed, more than 80% are singletons. Concerning this clone itself: What it binds is not known.

The chain is built from TRBV7-9 and TRBJ2-7; D perhaps matches TRBD1 (5 bases). The source is a woman aged 18-29 years in good health and CMV-seronegative. The material sequenced was PBMCs. The CDR3 loop reads CASSHRQIEQYF. DNA for the CDR3: TGTGCCAGCAGCCATCGACAGATCGAGCAGTACTTC.